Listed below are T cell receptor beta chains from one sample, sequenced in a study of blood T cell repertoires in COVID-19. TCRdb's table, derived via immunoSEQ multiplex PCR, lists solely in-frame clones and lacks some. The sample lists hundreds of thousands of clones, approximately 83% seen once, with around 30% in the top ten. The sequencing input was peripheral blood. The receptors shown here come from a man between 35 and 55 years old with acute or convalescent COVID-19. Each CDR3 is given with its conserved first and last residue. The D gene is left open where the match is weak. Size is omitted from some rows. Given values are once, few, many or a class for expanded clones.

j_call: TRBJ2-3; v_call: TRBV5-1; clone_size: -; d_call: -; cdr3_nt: TGCGCCAGCAGCTTGGAGTTGACTCTCACAGATACGCAGTATTTT; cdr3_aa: CASSLELTLTDTQYF
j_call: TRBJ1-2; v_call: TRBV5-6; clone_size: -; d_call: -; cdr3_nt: TGTGCCAGCAGCTTGGACAGGGAGTATGGCTACACCTTC; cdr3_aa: CASSLDREYGYTF
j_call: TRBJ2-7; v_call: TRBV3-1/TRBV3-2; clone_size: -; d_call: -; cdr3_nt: TGTGCCAGCAGCCAAGATTGGCGGAAAAACTACGAGCAGTACTTC; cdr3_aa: CASSQDWRKNYEQYF
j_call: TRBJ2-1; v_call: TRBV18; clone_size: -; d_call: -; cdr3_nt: TGTGCCAGCTCACCTCTGACAGACAATGAGCAGTTCTTC; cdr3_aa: CASSPLTDNEQFF
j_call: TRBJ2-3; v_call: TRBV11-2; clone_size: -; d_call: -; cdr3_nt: TGTGCCAGCAGCTTAAGGGGCAGGGTAAGGACAGATACGCAGTATTTT; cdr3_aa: CASSLRGRVRTDTQYF
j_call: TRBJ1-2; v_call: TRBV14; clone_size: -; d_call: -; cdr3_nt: TGTGCCAGCAGCCAAGGATGGCAGGTGAACTATGGCTACACCTTC; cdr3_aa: CASSQGWQVNYGYTF
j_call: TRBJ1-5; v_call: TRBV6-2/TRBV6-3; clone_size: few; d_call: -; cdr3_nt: TGTGCCAGCAGTCAGTTCAATCAGCCCCAGCATTTT; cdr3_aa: CASSQFNQPQHF
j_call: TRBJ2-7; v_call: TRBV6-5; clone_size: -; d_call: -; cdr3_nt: TGTGCCAGCAGTTACTCGCGGGACAGTTCTACGGAGCAGTACTTC; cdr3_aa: CASSYSRDSSTEQYF
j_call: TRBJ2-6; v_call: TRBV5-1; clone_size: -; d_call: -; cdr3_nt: TGCGCCAGCAGTGATGACACGGCTGGGGCCAACGTCCTGACTTTC; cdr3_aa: CASSDDTAGANVLTF
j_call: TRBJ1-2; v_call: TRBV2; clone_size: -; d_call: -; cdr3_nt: TGTGCCAGCAGTGAATTCTCGGACTATGGCTACACCTTC; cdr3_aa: CASSEFSDYGYTF
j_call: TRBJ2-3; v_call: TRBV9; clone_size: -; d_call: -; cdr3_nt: TGTGCCAGCAGCGTAGGTGGAGGAACTAACACAGATACGCAGTATTTT; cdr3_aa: CASSVGGGTNTDTQYF
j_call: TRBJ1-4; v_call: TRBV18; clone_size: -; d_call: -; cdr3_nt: TGTGCCAGCTCACCGTCGGGGGACACTAATGAAAAACTGTTTTTT; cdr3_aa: CASSPSGDTNEKLFF
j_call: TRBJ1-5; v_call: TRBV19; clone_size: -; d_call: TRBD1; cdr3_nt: TGTGCCAGTAGTATAGGCAGGGGGAACAATCAGCCCCAGCATTTT; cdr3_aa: CASSIGRGNNQPQHF
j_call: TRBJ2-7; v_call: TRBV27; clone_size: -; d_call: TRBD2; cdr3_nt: TGTGCCAGCAGTCCAAGACTAGCGGGAGGGCCCGTGCCATTCCACGAGCAGTACTTC; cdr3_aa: CASSPRLAGGPVPFHEQYF
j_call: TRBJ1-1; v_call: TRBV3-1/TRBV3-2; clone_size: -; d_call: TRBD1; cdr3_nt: TGTGCCAGCAGCCTCGACAGGGGGCGTTCTCTGGCGGCTTTCTTT; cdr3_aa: CASSLDRGRSLAAFF
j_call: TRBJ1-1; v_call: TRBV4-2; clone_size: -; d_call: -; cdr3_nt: TGTGCCAGCAGCCAAGATCTCCAGGGAATGATGAACACTGAAGCTTTCTTT; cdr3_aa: CASSQDLQGMMNTEAFF
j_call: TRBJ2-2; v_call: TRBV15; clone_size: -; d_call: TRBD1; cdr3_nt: TGTGCCACCAGCAGCCTGACAGGGTTTACCGGGGAGCTGTTTTTT; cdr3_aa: CATSSLTGFTGELFF
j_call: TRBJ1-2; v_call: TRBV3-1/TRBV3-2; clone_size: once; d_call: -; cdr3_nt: TGTGCCAGCAGCTCCACCAGGGTGGATGGCTACACCTTC; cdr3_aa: CASSSTRVDGYTF
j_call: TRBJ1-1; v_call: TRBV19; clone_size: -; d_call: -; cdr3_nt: TGTGCCAGTAGTCCACGATCGGAAGGAGGCACTGAAGCTTTCTTT; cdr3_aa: CASSPRSEGGTEAFF
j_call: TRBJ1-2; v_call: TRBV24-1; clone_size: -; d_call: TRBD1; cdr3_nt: TGTGCCACCAGTGATGGGACAGGGGGTTCCGGATTCTATGGCTACACCTTC; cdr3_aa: CATSDGTGGSGFYGYTF
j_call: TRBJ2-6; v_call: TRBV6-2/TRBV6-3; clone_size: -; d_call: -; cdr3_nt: TGTGCCAGCAGTTACGGCTCTGGGGGCGCTGGGGCCAACGTCCTGACTTTC; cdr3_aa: CASSYGSGGAGANVLTF
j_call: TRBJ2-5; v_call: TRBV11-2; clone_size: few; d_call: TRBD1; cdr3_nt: TGTGCCAGCAGCTTCCGGACAGGTCACGAAGAGACCCAGTACTTC; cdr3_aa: CASSFRTGHEETQYF
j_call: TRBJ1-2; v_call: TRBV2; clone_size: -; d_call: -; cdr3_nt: TGTGCCAGCAGCCAGGGGCTGGTCTATGGCTACACCTTC; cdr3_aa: CASSQGLVYGYTF
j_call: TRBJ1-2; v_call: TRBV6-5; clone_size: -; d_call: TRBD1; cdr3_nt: TGTGCCAGCACCAAAAGACAGGGGTATGACTATGGCTACACCTTC; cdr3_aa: CASTKRQGYDYGYTF
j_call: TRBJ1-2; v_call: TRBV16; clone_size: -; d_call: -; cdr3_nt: TGTGCCAGCAGCCAAACAGGGTGGAACTATGGCTACACCTTC; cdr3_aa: CASSQTGWNYGYTF
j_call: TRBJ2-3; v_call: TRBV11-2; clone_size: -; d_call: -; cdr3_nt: TGTGTCAGCAGCTTGGGCTACCCCACAGATACGCAGTATTTT; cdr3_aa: CVSSLGYPTDTQYF
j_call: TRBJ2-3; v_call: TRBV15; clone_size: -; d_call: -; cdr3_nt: TGTGCCACCAGCAGAGCCGGGTCAGAAGCAGATACGCAGTATTTT; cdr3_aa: CATSRAGSEADTQYF
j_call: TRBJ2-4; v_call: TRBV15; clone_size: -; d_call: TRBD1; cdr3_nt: TGTGCCACCAGCAGAGACCCTGGGACAGCAAACATTCAGTACTTC; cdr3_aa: CATSRDPGTANIQYF
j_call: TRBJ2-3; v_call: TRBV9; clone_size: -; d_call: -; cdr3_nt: TGTGCCAGCAGCCCTCAGGTCACAGATACGCAGTATTTT; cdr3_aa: CASSPQVTDTQYF
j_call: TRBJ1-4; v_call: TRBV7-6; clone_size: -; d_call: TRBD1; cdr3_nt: TGTGCCAGCAGCCCCCAGACAGGGAGTAATGAAAAACTGTTTTTT; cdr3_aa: CASSPQTGSNEKLFF